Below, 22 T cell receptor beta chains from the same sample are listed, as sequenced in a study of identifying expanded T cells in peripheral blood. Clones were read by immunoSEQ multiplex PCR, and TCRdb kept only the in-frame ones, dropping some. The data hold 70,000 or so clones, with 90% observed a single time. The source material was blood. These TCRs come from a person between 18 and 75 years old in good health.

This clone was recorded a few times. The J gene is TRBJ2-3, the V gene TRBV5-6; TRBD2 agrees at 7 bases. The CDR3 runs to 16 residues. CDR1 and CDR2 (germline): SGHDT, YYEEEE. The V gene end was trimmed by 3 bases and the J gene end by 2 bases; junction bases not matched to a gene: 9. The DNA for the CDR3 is TGTGCCAGCAGCTACCGGACTAGTGGAATCACAGATACGCAGTATTTT. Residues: CASSYRTSGITDTQYF.

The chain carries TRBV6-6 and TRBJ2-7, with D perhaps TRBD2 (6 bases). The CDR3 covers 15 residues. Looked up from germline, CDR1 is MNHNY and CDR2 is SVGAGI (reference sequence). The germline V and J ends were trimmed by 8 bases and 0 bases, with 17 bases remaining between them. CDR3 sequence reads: CASRNPGGTSYEQYF. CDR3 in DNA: TGTGCCAGCCGAAACCCTGGAGGGACCTCCTACGAGCAGTACTTC.

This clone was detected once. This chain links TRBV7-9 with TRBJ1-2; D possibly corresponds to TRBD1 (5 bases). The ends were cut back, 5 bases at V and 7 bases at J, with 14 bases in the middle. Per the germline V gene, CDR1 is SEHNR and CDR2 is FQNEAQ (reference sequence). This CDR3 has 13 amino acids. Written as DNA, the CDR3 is TGTGCCAGCAGCGAAGCAATGGGGGGTGGCTACACCTTC. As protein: CASSEAMGGGYTF.

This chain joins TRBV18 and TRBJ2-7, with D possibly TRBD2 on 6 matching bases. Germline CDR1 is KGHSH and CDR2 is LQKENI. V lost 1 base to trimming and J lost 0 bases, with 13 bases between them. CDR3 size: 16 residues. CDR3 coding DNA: TGTGCCAGCTCACCACTGTCTGCGGGAAGCTCCTACGAGCAGTACTTC. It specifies CASSPLSAGSSYEQYF.

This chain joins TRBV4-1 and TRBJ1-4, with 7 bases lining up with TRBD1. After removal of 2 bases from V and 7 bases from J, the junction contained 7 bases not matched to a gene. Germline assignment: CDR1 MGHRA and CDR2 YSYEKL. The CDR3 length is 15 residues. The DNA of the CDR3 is TGCGCCAGCAGCCAATTCGGACAGGCTGGTGAAAAACTGTTTTTT. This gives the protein CASSQFGQAGEKLFF.

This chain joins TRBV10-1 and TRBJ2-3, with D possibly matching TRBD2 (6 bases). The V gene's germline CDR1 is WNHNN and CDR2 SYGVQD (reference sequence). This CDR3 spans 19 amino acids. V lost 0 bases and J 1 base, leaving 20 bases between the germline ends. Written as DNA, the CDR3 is TGCGCCAGCAGTGAGTCGACTCGAGGCGGGGCCACCGGCACAGATACGCAGTATTTT. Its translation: CASSESTRGGATGTDTQYF.

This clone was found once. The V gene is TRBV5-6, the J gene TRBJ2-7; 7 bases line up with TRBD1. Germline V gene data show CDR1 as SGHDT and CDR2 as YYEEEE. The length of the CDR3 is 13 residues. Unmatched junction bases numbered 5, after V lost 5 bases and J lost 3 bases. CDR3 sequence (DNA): TGTGCCAGCAGTCCGGGACAGTACTACGAGCAGTACTTC. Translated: CASSPGQYYEQYF.

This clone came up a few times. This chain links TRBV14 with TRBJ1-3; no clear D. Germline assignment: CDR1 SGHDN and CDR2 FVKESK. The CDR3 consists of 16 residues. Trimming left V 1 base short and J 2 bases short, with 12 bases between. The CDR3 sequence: CASSQVQRVTGNTIYF. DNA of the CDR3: TGTGCCAGCAGCCAAGTACAGAGGGTCACTGGAAACACCATATATTTT.

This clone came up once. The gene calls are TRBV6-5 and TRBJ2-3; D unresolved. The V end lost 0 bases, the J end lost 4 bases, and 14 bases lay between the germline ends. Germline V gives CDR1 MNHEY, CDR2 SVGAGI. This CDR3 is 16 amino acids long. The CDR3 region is CASSYSGNSLADTQYF. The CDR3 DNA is TGTGCCAGCAGTTACTCAGGGAATTCTTTGGCAGATACGCAGTATTTT.

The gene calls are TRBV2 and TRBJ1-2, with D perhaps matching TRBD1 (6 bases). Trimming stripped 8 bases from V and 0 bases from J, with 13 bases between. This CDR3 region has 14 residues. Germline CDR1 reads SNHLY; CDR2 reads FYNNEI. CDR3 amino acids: CASLSDRTNYGYTF. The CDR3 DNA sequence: TGTGCCAGCTTGTCGGACAGAACTAACTATGGCTACACCTTC.

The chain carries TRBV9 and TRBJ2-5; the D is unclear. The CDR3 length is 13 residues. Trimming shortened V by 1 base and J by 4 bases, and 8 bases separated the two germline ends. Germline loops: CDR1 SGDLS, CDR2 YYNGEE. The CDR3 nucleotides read TGTGCCAGCAGCGTAATTCAAGGAGAGACCCAGTACTTC. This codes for CASSVIQGETQYF.

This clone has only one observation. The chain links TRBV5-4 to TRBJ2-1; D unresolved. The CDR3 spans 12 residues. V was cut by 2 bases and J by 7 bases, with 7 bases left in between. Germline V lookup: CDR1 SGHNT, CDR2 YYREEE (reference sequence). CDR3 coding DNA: TGTGCCAGCAGCTTCGAAAAGAATGAGCAGTTCTTC. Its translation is CASSFEKNEQFF.

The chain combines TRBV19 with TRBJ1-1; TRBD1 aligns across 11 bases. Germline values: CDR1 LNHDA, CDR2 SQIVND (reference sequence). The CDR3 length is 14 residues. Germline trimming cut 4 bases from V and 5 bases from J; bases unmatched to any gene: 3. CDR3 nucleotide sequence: TGTGCCAGTAGTAGGACAGGGGGCGCGACTGAAGCTTTCTTT. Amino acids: CASSRTGGATEAFF.

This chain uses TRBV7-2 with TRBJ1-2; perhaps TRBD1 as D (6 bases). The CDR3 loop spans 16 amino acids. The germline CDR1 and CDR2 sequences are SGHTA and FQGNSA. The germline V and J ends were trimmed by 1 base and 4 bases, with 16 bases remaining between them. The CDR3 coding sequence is TGTGCCAGCAGCTTAGTAACAGGGCGGACTTTCTATGGCTACACCTTC. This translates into CASSLVTGRTFYGYTF.

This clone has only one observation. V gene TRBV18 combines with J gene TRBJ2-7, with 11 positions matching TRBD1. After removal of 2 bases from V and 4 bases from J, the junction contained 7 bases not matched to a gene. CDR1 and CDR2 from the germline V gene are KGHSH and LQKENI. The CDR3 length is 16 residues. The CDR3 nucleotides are TGTGCCAGCTCACCATCCGGGACAGGGGGTATTTACGAGCAGTACTTC. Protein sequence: CASSPSGTGGIYEQYF.

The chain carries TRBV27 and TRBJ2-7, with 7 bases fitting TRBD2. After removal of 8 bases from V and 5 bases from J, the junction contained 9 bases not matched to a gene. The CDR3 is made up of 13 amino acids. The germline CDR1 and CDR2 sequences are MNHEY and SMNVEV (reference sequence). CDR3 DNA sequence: TGTGCCAGCCGGAGGGCGGGAGTAAACGAGCAGTACTTC. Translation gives CASRRAGVNEQYF.

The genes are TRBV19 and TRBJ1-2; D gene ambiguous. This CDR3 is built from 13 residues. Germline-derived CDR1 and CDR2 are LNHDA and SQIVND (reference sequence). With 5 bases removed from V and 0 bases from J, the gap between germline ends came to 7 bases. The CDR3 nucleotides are TGTGCCAGTAGTGAGGGATCTAACTATGGCTACACCTTC. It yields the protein CASSEGSNYGYTF.

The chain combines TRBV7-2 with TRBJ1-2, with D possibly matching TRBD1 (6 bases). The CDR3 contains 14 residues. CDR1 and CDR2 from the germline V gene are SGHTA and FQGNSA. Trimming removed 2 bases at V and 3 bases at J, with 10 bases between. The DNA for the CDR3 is TGTGCCAGCAGCTTAATTCAGGGGCACTATGGCTACACCTTC. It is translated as CASSLIQGHYGYTF.

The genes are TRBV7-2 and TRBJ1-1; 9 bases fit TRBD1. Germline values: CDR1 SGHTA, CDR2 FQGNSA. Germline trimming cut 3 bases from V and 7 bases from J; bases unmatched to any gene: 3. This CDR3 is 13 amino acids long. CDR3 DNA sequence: TGTGCCAGCAGCTTTTGGGACAGGGATGAAGCTTTCTTT. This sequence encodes CASSFWDRDEAFF.

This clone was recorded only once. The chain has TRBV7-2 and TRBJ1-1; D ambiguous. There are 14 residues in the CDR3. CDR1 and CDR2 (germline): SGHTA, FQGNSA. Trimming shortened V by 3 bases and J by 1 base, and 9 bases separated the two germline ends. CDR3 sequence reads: CASSFYVRNTEAFF. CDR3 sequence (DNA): TGTGCCAGCAGCTTTTACGTCAGGAACACTGAAGCTTTCTTT.

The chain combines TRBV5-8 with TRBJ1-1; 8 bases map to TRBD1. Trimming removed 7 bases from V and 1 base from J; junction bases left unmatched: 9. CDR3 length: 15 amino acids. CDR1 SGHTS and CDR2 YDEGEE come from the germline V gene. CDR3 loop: CASGLTGGRNTEAFF. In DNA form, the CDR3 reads TGTGCCAGCGGGCTTACAGGGGGACGGAACACTGAAGCTTTCTTT.

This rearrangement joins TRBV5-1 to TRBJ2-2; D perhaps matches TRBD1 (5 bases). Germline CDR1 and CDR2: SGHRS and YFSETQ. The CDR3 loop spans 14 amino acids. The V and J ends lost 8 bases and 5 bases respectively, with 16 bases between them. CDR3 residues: CASKELQGTGELFF. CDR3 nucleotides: TGCGCCAGTAAGGAACTTCAGGGAACCGGGGAGCTGTTTTTT.